The next 28 T cell receptor beta chains were all read from a single sample in a study of shared T cell receptors in the human thymus. Measured with immunoSEQ multiplex PCR; TCRdb has only the in-frame clones, and not every one. The sample contains some 640,000 clones, roughly 86% of which appear only once. This sample also appeared in a second study, on human thymus T cells.

Sequences were obtained from thymocytes. The receptors come from a boy in the first two years of life with a congenital heart defect.

The chain recombines TRBV4-2 with TRBJ2-1; 8 nucleotides match TRBD2. J was trimmed by 0 bases and V by 4 bases; bases with no gene match: 8. Germline V lookup: CDR1 LGHNA, CDR2 YNFKEQ. This CDR3 comprises 17 residues. This CDR3 reads CASSREGGTSSYNEQFF. In DNA form, the CDR3 reads TGTGCCAGCAGCCGCGAAGGGGGGACTAGCTCCTACAATGAGCAGTTCTTC.

This clone was observed a single time. The CDR3 DNA is TGTGCCAGCAGTTTAACACAGGGGGCGCGTGGCTACACCTTC. Protein: CASSLTQGARGYTF. The rearrangement links TRBV27 to TRBJ1-2; 9 bases align to TRBD1. From germline, CDR1 is MNHEY and CDR2 SMNVEV (reference sequence). V gave up 2 bases and J gave up 7 bases; unmatched junction bases: 5. The CDR3 consists of 14 residues.

J is TRBJ2-5 and V is TRBV4-3, with TRBD2 matching 7 bases. The junction had 15 bases not matched to a gene; V was cut back by 0 bases and J by 2 bases. This CDR3 is 19 amino acids long. CDR1 LGHNA and CDR2 YSLEER come from the germline V gene. The CDR3 here is CASSQDAASSGTDQETQYF. The CDR3 DNA follows: TGCGCCAGCAGCCAAGACGCCGCCTCTAGCGGAACTGATCAAGAGACCCAGTACTTC.

This chain links TRBV7-9 with TRBJ2-5, with a possible D match to TRBD1 (6 bases). V shed 2 bases and J shed 5 bases, with 12 bases lying between them. Per germline, CDR1 SEHNR and CDR2 FQNEAQ (reference sequence). The CDR3 extends over 14 amino acids. The CDR3 nucleotides are TGTGCCAGCAGCTTACCCGACAGGACCGAGACCCAGTACTTC. This translates into CASSLPDRTETQYF.

The chain has TRBV5-1 and TRBJ1-2, with D possibly TRBD1 on 6 matching bases. Germline assignment: CDR1 SGHRS and CDR2 YFSETQ. The CDR3 totals 19 residues. V was trimmed by 7 bases and J by 5 bases, leaving 33 bases between them. CDR3 DNA: TGCGCCAGCCGGGGGGAATCTCGAGGTACAGGGCCTTCCTATTATGGCTACACCTTC. The encoded protein is CASRGESRGTGPSYYGYTF. Filled out from reference TRBV5-1 and TRBJ1-2, the complete variable domain reads KAGVTQTPRYLIKTRGQQVTLSCSPISGHRSVSWYQQTPGQGLQFLFEYFSETQRNKGNFPGRFSGRQFSNSRSEMNVSTLELGDSALYLCASRGESRGTGPSYYGYTFGSGTRLTVV.

The chain uses TRBV4-3 and TRBJ2-1; TRBD1 aligns across 7 bases. V lost 0 bases to trimming and J lost 8 bases; unmatched junction nucleotides: 22. Germline V gives CDR1 LGHNA, CDR2 YSLEER. CDR3 size: 20 residues. The CDR3 DNA sequence: TGCGCCAGCAGCCAAGATCTAACCGGAACAGGGGCTGGTGTAGTAGATGAGCAGTTCTTC. It yields the protein CASSQDLTGTGAGVVDEQFF.

The chain employs TRBV29-1 and TRBJ2-1, with a possible D match to TRBD1 (6 bases). In germline, CDR1 is SQVTM, CDR2 ANQGSEA. This CDR3 contains 13 residues. Deletions cut 6 bases from V and 7 bases from J, with 16 bases between. The CDR3 bases are TGCAGCGTGAAAGGTCCCCAGGGGAATGAGCAGTTCTTC. Its protein is CSVKGPQGNEQFF.

This chain connects TRBV28 to TRBJ2-3; possible D gene TRBD2, 5 bases. With 5 bases removed from V and 6 bases from J, the gap between germline ends came to 15 bases. CDR1 and CDR2 from the germline V gene are MDHEN and SYDVKM. The CDR3 loop spans 14 amino acids. CDR3 amino acids: CASSGLEARDTQYF. The CDR3 DNA reads as TGTGCCAGCAGTGGACTCGAAGCGAGGGATACGCAGTATTTT.

The chain recombines TRBV4-2 with TRBJ2-7; a weak D match, TRBD2 (6 bases). V lost 5 bases and J 3 bases, leaving 26 bases between the germline ends. Germline CDR1 reads LGHNA; CDR2 reads YNFKEQ. This CDR3 contains 18 residues. The CDR3 bases are TGTGCCAGCAGCTCGCTACGGGGGAGCGGCCAGGTTATCTACGAGCAGTACTTC. It encodes CASSSLRGSGQVIYEQYF.

V is TRBV4-1 and J is TRBJ1-2; TRBD1 aligns across 9 bases. J was trimmed by 7 bases and V by 8 bases; bases with no gene match: 14. The CDR3 loop spans 15 amino acids. CDR1 is MGHRA, CDR2 YSYEKL, per germline. CDR3 DNA sequence: TGCGCCAGCGGTGGGACAGGGTCAAATTTTTGTGGCTACACCTTC. Its translation is CASGGTGSNFCGYTF.

This chain uses TRBV7-9 with TRBJ1-1; perhaps TRBD1 as D (5 bases). Germline loops: CDR1 SEHNR, CDR2 FQNEAQ (reference sequence). This CDR3 contains 13 residues. Between the trimmed V and J ends, which lost 2 bases and 10 bases, there was a span of 14 bases. The CDR3 sequence: CASSLSGRLGAFF. CDR3 nucleotides: TGTGCCAGCAGCTTATCAGGGCGACTCGGAGCTTTCTTT.

The chain uses TRBV29-1 and TRBJ1-3; no definite D call. V lost 7 bases and J 4 bases, leaving 17 bases between the germline ends. The CDR3 is 14 residues long. Germline V gene lookup returns CDR1 SQVTM and CDR2 ANQGSEA. This chain's CDR3 is CSGTTKQAGNTIYF. CDR3 bases: TGCAGCGGAACAACAAAGCAGGCGGGAAACACCATATATTTT.

To note about this clone: This sample also contains other DNA sequences that code for the same CDR3. The chain couples TRBV4-3 to TRBJ1-6, with unresolved D. The CDR3 consists of 18 residues. CDR1 LGHNA and CDR2 YSLEER come from the germline V gene. The ends were cut back, 0 bases at V and 0 bases at J, with 12 bases in the middle. In DNA, the CDR3 is TGCGCCAGCAGCCAAGAAACCCAGCGGGGCTCCTATAATTCACCCCTCCACTTT. Its protein product is CASSQETQRGSYNSPLHF.

This rearrangement joins TRBV6-5 to TRBJ2-7; TRBD2 agrees at 13 bases. CDR1 is MNHEY and CDR2 is SVGAGI in the germline V gene. The ends lost 5 bases at V and 6 bases at J; junction bases unmatched: 7. The CDR3 has 15 residues. CDR3: CASSPLAGGFGEQYF. DNA of the CDR3: TGTGCCAGCAGTCCACTAGCGGGAGGGTTTGGCGAGCAGTACTTC.

V is TRBV7-9 and J is TRBJ1-6, with 7 bases identical to TRBD1. Germline V gene lookup returns CDR1 SEHNR and CDR2 FQNEAQ (reference sequence). The CDR3 extends over 15 amino acids. V was pared by 5 bases and J by 7 bases, with 8 bases of the junction left unmatched. The CDR3 nucleotides are TGTGCCAGCAGCCCCCAGGGGGTAGGCAATTCACCCCTCCACTTT. Translating it yields CASSPQGVGNSPLHF.

This clone has a single count. The chain joins TRBV4-3 to TRBJ1-1; TRBD1 agrees at 7 bases. Germline CDR1 and CDR2: LGHNA and YSLEER. This CDR3 comprises 16 residues. The ends lost 0 bases at V and 5 bases at J; junction bases unmatched: 9. The CDR3 nucleotides are TGCGCCAGCAGCCAAGACCGACAGGGCGGGAGGACTGAAGCTTTCTTT. The encoded protein is CASSQDRQGGRTEAFF.

This chain connects TRBV28 to TRBJ2-1; 8 positions match TRBD2. The germline gives CDR1 MDHEN, CDR2 SYDVKM. The CDR3 sequence is 17 residues long. V lost 3 bases and J lost 0; bases outside the gene matches: 7. The CDR3 loop is CASSFRIAGSSYNEQFF. CDR3 nucleotides: TGTGCCAGCAGTTTCCGAATAGCGGGAAGCTCCTACAATGAGCAGTTCTTC.

The chain combines TRBV18 with TRBJ2-7, with 8 bases matching TRBD1. This CDR3 region has 18 residues. Germline lookup yields CDR1 KGHSH and CDR2 LQKENI. V was clipped by 1 base and J by 2 bases; unmatched bases: 13. This chain's CDR3 is CASSPRTGNVSFAYEQYF. In DNA form, the CDR3 reads TGTGCCAGCTCACCACGGACAGGGAACGTCAGTTTTGCCTACGAGCAGTACTTC. The full variable domain, rest sourced from reference TRBV18 and TRBJ2-7, is NAGVMQNPRHLVRRRGQEARLRCSPMKGHSHVYWYRQLPEEGLKFMVYLQKENIIDESGMPKERFSAEFPKEGPSILRIQQVVRGDSAAYFCASSPRTGNVSFAYEQYFGPGTRLTVT.

The chain recombines TRBV15 with TRBJ2-3, with 11 bases lining up with TRBD2. CDR3 length: 16 residues. The V and J ends lost 0 bases and 6 bases, in that order; junction bases with no gene match: 5. CDR1 is LNHNV, CDR2 YYDKDF, per germline (reference sequence). The CDR3 sequence is CATSRDQLAGVDTQYF. The CDR3 coding sequence is TGTGCCACCAGCAGAGATCAACTAGCGGGGGTGGATACGCAGTATTTT.

This chain joins TRBV28 and TRBJ2-7, with D hard to call. CDR3 size: 13 residues. Germline lookup yields CDR1 MDHEN and CDR2 SYDVKM. V was clipped by 3 bases and J by 0 bases, with 6 bases between them. CDR3 bases: TGTGCCAGCAGTTTCGGAGTCTCCTACGAGCAGTACTTC. Amino acid sequence: CASSFGVSYEQYF.

The rearrangement joins TRBV10-3 to TRBJ2-1; 8 nucleotides match TRBD2. V lost 4 bases and J lost 8; bases outside the gene matches: 13. This CDR3 comprises 16 residues. Germline CDR1 reads ENHRY; CDR2 reads SYGVKD. CDR3 in DNA: TGTGCCATCAGTGTTCTTGACGGGAGGGCCGGGGATGAGCAGTTCTTC. Its translation is CAISVLDGRAGDEQFF.

The chain joins TRBV12-5 to TRBJ2-3; TRBD2 agrees at 14 bases. The germline V gene has CDR1 LGHNT and CDR2 FRNRAP. V shed 0 bases and J 2 bases; nucleotides not matched to a gene: 10. CDR3 length: 20 residues. The CDR3 bases are TGTGCTAGTGGTTTGGTAATGACTAGCGGGAGGGTGGAGGACACAGATACGCAGTATTTT. This sequence encodes CASGLVMTSGRVEDTDTQYF.

The V and J genes are TRBV5-1 and TRBJ1-2, with D possibly TRBD1 on 6 matching bases. Germline assignment: CDR1 SGHRS and CDR2 YFSETQ. V gave up 3 bases and J gave up 6 bases, with 18 bases separating them. The CDR3 runs to 15 residues. CDR3 DNA sequence: TGCGCCAGCAGCTCGGACTGGGACATCTCTCATGGCTACACCTTC. Protein sequence: CASSSDWDISHGYTF.

The chain uses TRBV7-6 and TRBJ2-2; D gene ambiguous. CDR3 length: 13 amino acids. Trimming removed 8 bases at V and 4 bases at J, with 11 bases between. Per germline, CDR1 SGHVS and CDR2 FNYEAQ. CDR3 sequence (DNA): TGTGCCAGCCAGAGCAGGTCCACCGGGGAGCTGTTTTTT. As protein: CASQSRSTGELFF.

This rearrangement joins TRBV5-6 to TRBJ2-2; 7 nucleotides match TRBD2. The germline gives CDR1 SGHDT, CDR2 YYEEEE. The CDR3 consists of 17 residues. V was clipped by 0 bases and J by 3 bases; unmatched bases: 8. CDR3 sequence reads: CASSLVPWGGDTGELFF. The CDR3 nucleotides read TGTGCCAGCAGCTTGGTTCCGTGGGGGGGAGACACCGGGGAGCTGTTTTTT.

The chain links TRBV2 to TRBJ2-5; 13 nucleotides agree with TRBD2. CDR1 and CDR2 (germline): SNHLY, FYNNEI. The CDR3 consists of 18 residues. Trimming at V came to 1 base and at J to 3 bases, leaving 8 bases not matched to a gene. The CDR3: CASSEVLTSGRLEETQYF. CDR3 DNA sequence: TGTGCCAGCAGTGAAGTTTTGACTAGCGGGAGGTTGGAAGAGACCCAGTACTTC. The complete variable domain, with remaining parts taken from reference TRBV2 and TRBJ2-5, reads EPEVTQTPSHQVTQMGQEVILRCVPISNHLYFYWYRQILGQKVEFLVSFYNNEISEKSEIFDDQFSVERPDGSNFTLKIRSTKLEDSAMYFCASSEVLTSGRLEETQYFGPGTRLLVL.

The chain combines TRBV6-5 with TRBJ1-5; D gene ambiguous. V lost 8 bases to trimming and J lost 5 bases, with 16 bases between them. CDR1 is MNHEY, CDR2 SVGAGI, per germline. This CDR3 is 14 amino acids long. The CDR3 nucleotides read TGTGCCAGCTCTAGAGGGCGAAGGGATCAGCCCCAGCATTTT. Its protein product is CASSRGRRDQPQHF.

This chain joins TRBV15 and TRBJ2-3, with D uncertain. Trimming cost V 1 base and J 1 base, with 9 bases left between them. CDR3 length: 15 amino acids. Germline assignment: CDR1 LNHNV and CDR2 YYDKDF (reference sequence). The CDR3 bases are TGTGCCACCAGCAGAGTTTATTTCCGCACAGATACGCAGTATTTT. Its translation is CATSRVYFRTDTQYF.